This T cell receptor beta chain appears in the sequencing data of a study of identical twins. This CDR3 is built from 17 residues. CDR1 is DFQATT, CDR2 SNEGSKA, per germline (reference sequence). Findings and limits, study-wide: Not following the same donors, the study drew its conclusions from cross-sectional statistical analysis. Fewer insertions characterized abundant cord blood beta clonotypes, whereas memory repertoires showed none. In monozygotic twins, models underestimated the sharing of out-of-frame TCR alpha.

TCRdb re-derived calls from the 5' RACE reads in MiXCR, one entry per CDR3 protein. Counted here are 1.5 million to 2 million distinct CDR3 sequences, under 35% occurring once; the ten biggest clones make up approximately 0.25%. A word on this clonotype: As yet, its antigen is unknown.

This clonotype was obtained from a newborn girl in good health. The sequencing input was cord blood. This sequence joins TRBV20-1 and TRBJ2-1; 11 nucleotides line up with TRBD2. The DNA matches TRBJ2-7 better at its end, which makes the J call doubtful. CDR3 nucleotides: TGCAGTCCCCGGGGGGTTAGCGGGAGGGAGAGGCACAATGAGCAGTACTTC. As protein: CSPRGVSGRERHNEQYF.